This T cell receptor beta chain was sequenced in a study of CD8 T cells in Susac syndrome. Negative isolation yielded CD8+ and CD4+ T cells; FACS enriched TEMRA cells. Random hexamers were used to reverse transcribe an amount of about 0.5 to 1 ug RNA. By means of immunoSEQ multiplex PCR, TCR beta CDR3 spanning 54 Vbeta and 13 Jbeta underwent amplification. TCRdb passed the immunoSEQ multiplex PCR reads through MiXCR, listing each CDR3 protein once. Of approximately 100,000 distinct CDR3 sequences listed, roughly 97% are singletons. This clonotype came up a few times. This TCR came from a human donor in good health. Specimen: CD4+ T cells from PBMCs.

The CDR3 DNA reads TGTGCCAGCAGCCAAGGGGGACTAGCCAAAAACATTCAGTACTTC. Amino acids: CASSQGGLAKNIQYF. The V and J genes are TRBV3-1 and TRBJ2-4, with D perhaps matching TRBD2 (6 bases). Per germline, CDR1 LGHDT and CDR2 YNNKEL (reference sequence). This CDR3 contains 15 residues. V was trimmed by 1 base and J by 0 bases, leaving 7 bases between them.